This T cell receptor (beta chain) was recorded in a study of blood T cell repertoires in COVID-19. The CDR3 spans 15 residues. Germline-derived CDR1 and CDR2 are SGHRS and YFSETQ. Trimming took off 0 bases at V and 5 bases at J, with 13 bases between the two ends. The repertoire was sequenced with immunoSEQ multiplex PCR; TCRdb's copy has only in-frame clones and lacks some. The sample yields about 270,000 clones, about 90% seen once. This receptor was obtained from a woman aged 60-75 years who had recovered from COVID-19. The specimen was PBMCs or T cells enriched from blood (not recorded which). The V and J genes are TRBV5-1 and TRBJ2-3, with a weak D call TRBD1 (7 bases). CDR3 sequence: CASSLGQGGGDTQYF. In DNA form, the CDR3 reads TGCGCCAGCAGCTTGGGACAGGGAGGTGGAGATACGCAGTATTTT.